These 10 T cell receptor beta chains originate from one sample sequenced in a study of OX40 agonist ivuxolimab in advanced cancers. The data were produced by immunoSEQ multiplex PCR, yet TCRdb's version contains in-frame clones alone and is incomplete. The sample comprises about 59,000 clones, more than 85% of which are singletons, and about 0.8% rests with the top ten. Material: CD4+ or CD8+ T cells sorted from blood, obtained in a trial of the OX40 agonist ivuxolimab. These receptors originate from an adult with an advanced solid tumor such as melanoma, head and neck, liver or kidney cancer.

The rearrangement uses TRBV5-4 and TRBJ2-7, with D perhaps matching TRBD2 (5 bases). Between the trimmed V and J ends, which lost 4 bases and 6 bases, there was a span of 20 bases. The CDR3 is 15 residues long. CDR1 is SGHNT, CDR2 YYREEE, per germline (reference sequence). CDR3 nucleotide sequence: TGTGCCAGCAGCCCCTCAAGCGGTTCTAATGTCGAGCAGTACTTC. Protein: CASSPSSGSNVEQYF.

This chain joins TRBV30 and TRBJ2-7, with 10 bases matching TRBD2. V was pared by 0 bases and J by 6 bases, with 14 bases of the junction left unmatched. The germline CDR1 and CDR2 sequences are GTSNPN and SVGIG (reference sequence). This CDR3 has 17 residues. CDR3 sequence reads: CAWSVFGASGRRPEQYF. CDR3 DNA: TGTGCCTGGAGTGTATTTGGGGCTAGCGGGAGAAGACCCGAGCAGTACTTC.

The V and J genes are TRBV19 and TRBJ2-7, with D perhaps TRBD1 (6 bases). Trimming stripped 6 bases from V and 4 bases from J, with 13 bases between. CDR1 and CDR2 from the germline V gene are LNHDA and SQIVND (reference sequence). The CDR3 is 13 residues long. The CDR3 coding sequence is TGTGCCAGTAGCTCTTTGGACAGATACGAGCAGTACTTC. Protein sequence: CASSSLDRYEQYF.

The chain has TRBV28 and TRBJ1-5; 9 bases line up with TRBD1. The germline CDR1 and CDR2 sequences are MDHEN and SYDVKM. J lost 3 bases, V lost 5 bases, and 8 bases had no gene match. This CDR3 is 16 amino acids long. CDR3 amino acids: CASSTGGASPNQPQHF. The CDR3, as DNA: TGTGCCAGCAGTACAGGGGGCGCATCGCCCAATCAGCCCCAGCATTTT.

V and J are TRBV15 and TRBJ2-2; D is perhaps TRBD1 (5 bases). Deletions cut 0 bases from V and 6 bases from J, with 11 bases between. Per the germline V gene, CDR1 is LNHNV and CDR2 is YYDKDF (reference sequence). The CDR3 consists of 15 residues. In DNA form, the CDR3 reads TGTGCCACCAGCAGAGACGTCAGGGTAGCCGGGGAGCTGTTTTTT. Amino acids: CATSRDVRVAGELFF.

The chain has TRBV7-2 and TRBJ2-5, with a possible D match to TRBD1 (6 bases). This CDR3 spans 16 amino acids. Germline CDR1 is SGHTA and CDR2 is FQGNSA. Trimming shortened V by 6 bases and J by 5 bases, and 22 bases separated the two germline ends. CDR3 amino acids: CASSSNAGRGRETQYF. The CDR3 region has the DNA TGTGCCAGCAGTTCAAACGCGGGCAGGGGCAGGGAGACCCAGTACTTC.

A single count supports this clone. The chain couples TRBV7-8 to TRBJ1-2; 8 bases match TRBD1. The J segment lost 7 bases and the V segment lost 0 bases, leaving 4 bases of the junction unmatched. Germline-derived CDR1 and CDR2 are SGHVS and FQNEAQ. This CDR3 is built from 14 residues. The CDR3 sequence is CASSLATGGVGYTF. The CDR3 region has the DNA TGTGCCAGCAGCTTAGCAACAGGGGGAGTTGGCTACACCTTC.

V and J are TRBV19 and TRBJ1-2; D is unresolved. V gave up 1 base and J gave up 4 bases, with 10 bases separating them. Germline CDR1 LNHDA, CDR2 SQIVND (reference sequence). The CDR3 totals 14 residues. The CDR3, as DNA: TGTGCCAGTAGTATAGGGGCGGTTCGCTATGGCTACACCTTC. This translates into CASSIGAVRYGYTF.

The chain links TRBV5-6 to TRBJ2-1; D is unclear. The CDR3 extends over 16 amino acids. CDR1 SGHDT and CDR2 YYEEEE come from the germline V gene. V lost 3 bases, J lost 0 bases, and 13 bases lay in between. CDR3 sequence reads: CASSSYDSTSYNEQFF. As DNA, the CDR3 is TGTGCCAGCAGCTCCTACGACTCGACCTCCTACAATGAGCAGTTCTTC.

The chain combines TRBV2 with TRBJ1-3; possibly TRBD1 for D (6 bases). With 5 bases removed from V and 2 bases from J, the gap between germline ends came to 13 bases. Germline-derived CDR1 and CDR2 are SNHLY and FYNNEI. CDR3 size: 15 residues. The CDR3 loop reads CASSYQQGTGNTIYF. CDR3 bases: TGTGCCAGCAGTTACCAACAGGGTACTGGAAACACCATATATTTT.